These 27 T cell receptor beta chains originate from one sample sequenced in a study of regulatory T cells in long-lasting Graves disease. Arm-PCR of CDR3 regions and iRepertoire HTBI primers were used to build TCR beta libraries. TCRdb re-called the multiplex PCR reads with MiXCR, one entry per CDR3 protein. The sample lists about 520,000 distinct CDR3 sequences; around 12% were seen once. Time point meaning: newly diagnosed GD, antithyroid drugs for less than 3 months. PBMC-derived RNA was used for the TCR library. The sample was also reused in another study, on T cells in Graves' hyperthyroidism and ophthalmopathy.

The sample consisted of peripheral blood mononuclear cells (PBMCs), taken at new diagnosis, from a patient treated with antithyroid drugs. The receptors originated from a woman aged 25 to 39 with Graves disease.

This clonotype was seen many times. The CDR3 DNA follows: TGTGCCAGCAGTTTCTTAGGGACCTACGAGCAGTACTTC. Protein: CASSFLGTYEQYF. The chain has TRBV27 and TRBJ2-7; unclear D gene. V was clipped by 3 bases and J by 2 bases, with 8 bases between them. Germline V lookup: CDR1 MNHEY, CDR2 SMNVEV (reference sequence). The CDR3 has 13 amino acids.

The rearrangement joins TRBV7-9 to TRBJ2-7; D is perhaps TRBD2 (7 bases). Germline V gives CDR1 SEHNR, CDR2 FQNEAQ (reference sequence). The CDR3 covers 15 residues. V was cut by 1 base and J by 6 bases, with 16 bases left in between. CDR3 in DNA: TGTGCCAGCAGCTTAGGGGGGGGCAGGGAACGCGAGCAGTACTTC. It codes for CASSLGGGREREQYF.

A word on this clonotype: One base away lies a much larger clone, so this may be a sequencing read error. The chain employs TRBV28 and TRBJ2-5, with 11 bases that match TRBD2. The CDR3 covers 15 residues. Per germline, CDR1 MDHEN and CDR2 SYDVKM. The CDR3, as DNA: TGTGCCTTGCTAGCGGGAGGACCCGAACAAGAGGCCCAGTACTTC. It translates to CALLAGGPEQEAQYF.

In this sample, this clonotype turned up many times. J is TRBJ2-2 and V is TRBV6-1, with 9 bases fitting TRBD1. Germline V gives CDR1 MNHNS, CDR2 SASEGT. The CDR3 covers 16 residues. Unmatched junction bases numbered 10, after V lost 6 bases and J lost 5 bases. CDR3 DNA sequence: TGTGCCAGCAGAAGAGGAGACAGGGGGAGTACCGGGGAGCTGTTTTTT. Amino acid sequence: CASRRGDRGSTGELFF.

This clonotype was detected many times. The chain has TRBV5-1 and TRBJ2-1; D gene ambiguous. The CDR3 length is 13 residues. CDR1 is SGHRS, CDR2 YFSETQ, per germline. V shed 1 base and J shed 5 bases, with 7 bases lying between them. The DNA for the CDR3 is TGCGCCAGCAGCTTGAATCCCGACAATGAGCAGTTCTTC. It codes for CASSLNPDNEQFF.

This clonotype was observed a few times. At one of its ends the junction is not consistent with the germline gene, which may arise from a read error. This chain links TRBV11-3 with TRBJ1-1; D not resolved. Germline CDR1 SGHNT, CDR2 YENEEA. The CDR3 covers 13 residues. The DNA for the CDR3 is TGTGCCGGCAGCTTATCGCGGAACACTGAAGCTTTCTTT. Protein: CAGSLSRNTEAFF. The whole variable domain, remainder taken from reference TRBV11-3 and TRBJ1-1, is EAGVVQSPRYKIIEKKQPVAFWCNPISGHNTLYWYLQNLGQGPELLIRYENEEAVDDSQLPKDRFSAERLKGVDSTLKIQPAELGDSAVYLCAGSLSRNTEAFFGQGTRLTVV.

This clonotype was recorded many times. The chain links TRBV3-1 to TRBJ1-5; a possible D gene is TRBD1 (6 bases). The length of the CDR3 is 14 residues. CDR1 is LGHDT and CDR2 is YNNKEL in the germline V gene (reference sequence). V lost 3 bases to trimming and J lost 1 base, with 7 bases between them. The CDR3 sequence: CASSHQGSNQPQHF. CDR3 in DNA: TGTGCCAGCAGCCATCAGGGGAGCAATCAGCCCCAGCATTTT.

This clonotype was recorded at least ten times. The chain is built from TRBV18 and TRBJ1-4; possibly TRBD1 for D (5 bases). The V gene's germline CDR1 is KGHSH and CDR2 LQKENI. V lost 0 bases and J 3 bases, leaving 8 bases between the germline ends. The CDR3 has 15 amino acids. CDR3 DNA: TGTGCCAGCTCACCACCGGGGCTCTCTAATGAAAAACTGTTTTTT. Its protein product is CASSPPGLSNEKLFF. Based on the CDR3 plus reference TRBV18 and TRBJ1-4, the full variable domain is NAGVMQNPRHLVRRRGQEARLRCSPMKGHSHVYWYRQLPEEGLKFMVYLQKENIIDESGMPKERFSAEFPKEGPSILRIQQVVRGDSAAYFCASSPPGLSNEKLFFGSGTQLSVL.

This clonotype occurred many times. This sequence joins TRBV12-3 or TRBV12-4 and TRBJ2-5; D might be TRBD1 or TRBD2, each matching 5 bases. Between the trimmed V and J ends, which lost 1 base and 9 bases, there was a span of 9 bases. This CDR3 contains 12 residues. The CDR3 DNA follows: TGTGCCAGCAGTTTAGATCTGGGGGCCCAGTACTTC. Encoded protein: CASSLDLGAQYF.

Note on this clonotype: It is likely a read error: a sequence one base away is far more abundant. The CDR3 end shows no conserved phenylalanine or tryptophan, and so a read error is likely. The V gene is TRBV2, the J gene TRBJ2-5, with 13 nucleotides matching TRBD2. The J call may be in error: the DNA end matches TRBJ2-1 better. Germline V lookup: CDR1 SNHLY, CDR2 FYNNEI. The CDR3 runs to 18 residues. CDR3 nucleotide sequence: TGTGCCAGCCACGGGGGGGGACTAGCGGGACCCCCGGGGGATGAGCAGTTCTTA. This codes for CASHGGGLAGPPGDEQFL.

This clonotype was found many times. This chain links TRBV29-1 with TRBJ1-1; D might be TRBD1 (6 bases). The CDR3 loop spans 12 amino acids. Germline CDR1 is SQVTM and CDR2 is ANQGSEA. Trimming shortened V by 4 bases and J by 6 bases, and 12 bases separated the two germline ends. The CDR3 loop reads CSVAQGGAEAFF. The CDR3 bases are TGCAGCGTTGCACAGGGTGGCGCTGAAGCTTTCTTT.

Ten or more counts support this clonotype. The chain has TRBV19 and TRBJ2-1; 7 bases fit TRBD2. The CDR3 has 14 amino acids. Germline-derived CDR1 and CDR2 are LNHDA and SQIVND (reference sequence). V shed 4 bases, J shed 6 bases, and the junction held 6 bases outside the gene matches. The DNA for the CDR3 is TGTGCCAGTAGTAGGCTAGCGGAAGTCAATGAGCAGTTCTTC. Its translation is CASSRLAEVNEQFF. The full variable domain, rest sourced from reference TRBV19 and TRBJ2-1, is DGGITQSPKYLFRKEGQNVTLSCEQNLNHDAMYWYRQDPGQGLRLIYYSQIVNDFQKGDIAEGYSVSREKKESFPLTVTSAQKNPTAFYLCASSRLAEVNEQFFGPGTRLTVL.

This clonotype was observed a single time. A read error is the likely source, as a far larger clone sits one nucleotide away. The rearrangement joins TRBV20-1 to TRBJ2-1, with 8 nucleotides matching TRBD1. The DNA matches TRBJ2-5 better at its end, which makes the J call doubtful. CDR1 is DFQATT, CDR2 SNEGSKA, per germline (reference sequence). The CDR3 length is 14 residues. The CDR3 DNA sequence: TGCAGTGCCGGGGCCTGGACAGGGAGAGGGACCCAGTACTTC. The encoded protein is CSAGAWTGRGTQYF.

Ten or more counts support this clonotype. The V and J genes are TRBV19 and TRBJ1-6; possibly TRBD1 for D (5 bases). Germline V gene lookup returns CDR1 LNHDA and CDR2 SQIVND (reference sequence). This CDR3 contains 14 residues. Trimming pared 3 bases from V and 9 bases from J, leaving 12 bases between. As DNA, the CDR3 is TGTGCCAGTAGTATGGCCCAGGGTAGTTCACCCCTCCACTTT. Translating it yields CASSMAQGSSPLHF.

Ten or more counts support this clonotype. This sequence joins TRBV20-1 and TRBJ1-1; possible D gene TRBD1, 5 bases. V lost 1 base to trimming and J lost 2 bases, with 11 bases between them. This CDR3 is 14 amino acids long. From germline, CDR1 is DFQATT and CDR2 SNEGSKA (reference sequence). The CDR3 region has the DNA TGCAGTGCTAGAGGCCTACAGGTTAACACTGAAGCTTTCTTT. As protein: CSARGLQVNTEAFF.

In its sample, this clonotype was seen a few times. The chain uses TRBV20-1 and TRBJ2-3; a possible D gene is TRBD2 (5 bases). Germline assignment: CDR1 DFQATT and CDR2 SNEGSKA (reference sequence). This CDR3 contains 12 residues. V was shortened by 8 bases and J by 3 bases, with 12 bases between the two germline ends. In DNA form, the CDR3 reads TGCAGTCTAACCCCGGGGACAGATACGCAGTATTTT. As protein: CSLTPGTDTQYF.

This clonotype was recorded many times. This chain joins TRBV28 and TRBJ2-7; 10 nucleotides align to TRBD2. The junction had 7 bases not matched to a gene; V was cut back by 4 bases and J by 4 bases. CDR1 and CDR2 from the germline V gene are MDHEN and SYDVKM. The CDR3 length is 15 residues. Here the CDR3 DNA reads TGTGCCAGCAGTTCACCTAGCGGGAGTGGGTACGAGCAGTACTTC. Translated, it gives CASSSPSGSGYEQYF.

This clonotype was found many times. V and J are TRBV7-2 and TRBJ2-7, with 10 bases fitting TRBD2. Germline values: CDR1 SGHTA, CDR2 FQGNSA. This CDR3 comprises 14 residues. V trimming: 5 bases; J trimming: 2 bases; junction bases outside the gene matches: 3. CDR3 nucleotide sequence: TGTGCCAGCAGCCTGGGACTAGCGACCTACGAGCAGTACTTC. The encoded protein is CASSLGLATYEQYF.

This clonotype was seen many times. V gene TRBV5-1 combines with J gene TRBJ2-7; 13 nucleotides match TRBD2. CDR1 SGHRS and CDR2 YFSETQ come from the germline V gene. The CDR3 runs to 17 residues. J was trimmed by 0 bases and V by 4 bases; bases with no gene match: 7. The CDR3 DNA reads TGCGCCAGCAGCAGCCAACTAGCGGGAGGGAGCTCCTACGAGCAGTACTTC. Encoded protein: CASSSQLAGGSSYEQYF.

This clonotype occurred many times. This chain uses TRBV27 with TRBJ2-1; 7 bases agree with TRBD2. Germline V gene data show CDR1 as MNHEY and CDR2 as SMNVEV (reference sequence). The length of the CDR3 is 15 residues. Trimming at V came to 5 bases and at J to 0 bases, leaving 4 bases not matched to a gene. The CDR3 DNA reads TGTGCCAGCAGTCCCCCGGGGGGCTCCTACAATGAGCAGTTCTTC. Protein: CASSPPGGSYNEQFF.

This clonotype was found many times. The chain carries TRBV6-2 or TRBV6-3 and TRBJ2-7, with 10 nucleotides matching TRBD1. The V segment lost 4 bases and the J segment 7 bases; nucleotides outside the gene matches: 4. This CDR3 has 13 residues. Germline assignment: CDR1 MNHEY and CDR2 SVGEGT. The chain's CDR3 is CASSSWTGGEQYF. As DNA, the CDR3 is TGTGCCAGCAGTTCCTGGACAGGGGGGGAGCAGTACTTC.

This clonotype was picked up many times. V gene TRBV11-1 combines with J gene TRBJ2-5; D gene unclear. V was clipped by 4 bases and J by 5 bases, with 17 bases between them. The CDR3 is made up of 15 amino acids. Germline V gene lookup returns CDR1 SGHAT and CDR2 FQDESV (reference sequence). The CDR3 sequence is CASSSLDTPVETQYF. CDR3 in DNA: TGTGCCAGCAGCTCCTTAGACACCCCGGTGGAGACCCAGTACTTC.

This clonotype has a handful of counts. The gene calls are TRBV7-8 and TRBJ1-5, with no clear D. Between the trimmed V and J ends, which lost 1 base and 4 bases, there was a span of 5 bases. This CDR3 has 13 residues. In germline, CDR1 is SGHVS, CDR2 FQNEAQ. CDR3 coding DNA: TGTGCCAGCAGCTTAGGGGAGAATCAGCCCCAGCATTTT. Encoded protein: CASSLGENQPQHF.

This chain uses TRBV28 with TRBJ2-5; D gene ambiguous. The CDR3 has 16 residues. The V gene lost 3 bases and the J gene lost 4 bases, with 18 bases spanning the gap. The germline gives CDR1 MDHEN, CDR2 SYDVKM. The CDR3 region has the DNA TGTGCCAGCAGTTTTCCCGGGTGGGAAACCGGAGAGACCCAGTACTTC. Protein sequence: CASSFPGWETGETQYF.

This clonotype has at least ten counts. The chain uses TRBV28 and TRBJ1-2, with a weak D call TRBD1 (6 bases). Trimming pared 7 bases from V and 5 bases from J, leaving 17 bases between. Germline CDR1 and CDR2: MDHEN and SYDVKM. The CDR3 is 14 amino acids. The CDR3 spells CASNHREKWYGYTF. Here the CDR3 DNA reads TGTGCCAGCAATCACAGGGAAAAATGGTATGGCTACACCTTC.

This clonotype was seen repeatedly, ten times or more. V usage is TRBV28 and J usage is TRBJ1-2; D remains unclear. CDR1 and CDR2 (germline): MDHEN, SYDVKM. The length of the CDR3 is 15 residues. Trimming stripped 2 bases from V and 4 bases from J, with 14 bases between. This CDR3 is CASSLTARRSYGYTF. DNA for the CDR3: TGTGCCAGCAGTTTAACTGCCCGACGGAGCTATGGCTACACCTTC.

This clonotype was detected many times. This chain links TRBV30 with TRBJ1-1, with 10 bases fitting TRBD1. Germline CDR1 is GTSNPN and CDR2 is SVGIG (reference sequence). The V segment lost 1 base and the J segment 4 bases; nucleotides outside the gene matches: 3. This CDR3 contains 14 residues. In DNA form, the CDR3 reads TGTGCCTGGAGTGAGTGGGACAGGGGCACTGAAGCTTTCTTT. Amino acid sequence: CAWSEWDRGTEAFF.